This record covers a single T cell receptor beta chain. The target antigen is unknown. This entry is derived from a study of OX40 agonist ivuxolimab in advanced cancers. For the study at large: Ivuxolimab, an antibody that agonizes OX40 (CD134), was administered to the patients. Eligibility admitted prior anti-PD-1, anti-PD-L1 or anti-CTLA-4 therapy; around 41% had some. Study-wide results and limits: Expanded clones were, on average, more numerous among CD8+ T cells than CD4+.

From germline, CDR1 is MNHNY and CDR2 SVGAGI (reference sequence). The CDR3 contains 15 residues. The V segment lost 6 bases and the J segment 6 bases; nucleotides outside the gene matches: 13. The repertoire was sequenced with immunoSEQ multiplex PCR; TCRdb's copy has only in-frame clones and lacks some. The sample consists of about 82,000 clones, 75% to 95% of them appearing once. The V and J genes are TRBV6-6 and TRBJ2-7; TRBD2 matches 8 bases. This sample comprised CD4+ or CD8+ T cells sorted from blood, obtained in a trial of the OX40 agonist ivuxolimab. The source is an adult with an advanced solid tumor such as melanoma, head and neck, liver or kidney cancer. The CDR3 bases are TGTGCCAGCAGAAGCTACGGGACTAGTAGCTCCGAGCAGTACTTC. Protein: CASRSYGTSSSEQYF.